This TCR beta chain was profiled in a study of blood T cell repertoires in COVID-19. J lost 1 base, V lost 3 bases, and 5 bases had no gene match. Germline V gene data show CDR1 as SGHNT and CDR2 as YYREEE (reference sequence). The CDR3 covers 15 residues. Method: immunoSEQ multiplex PCR; TCRdb's copy keeps in-frame clones and lacks some. Seen here are hundreds of thousands of clones, 75% to 90% observed once, and the top ten hold almost 1.5%. The V and J genes are TRBV5-4 and TRBJ2-7; 9 bases agree with TRBD2. The specimen was peripheral blood. This sequence was found in a woman in her twenties or thirties with active or convalescent COVID-19. DNA of the CDR3: TGTGCCAGCAGCTCCCAGCGGGAGGCTTCCTACGAGCAGTACTTC. Encoded protein: CASSSQREASYEQYF.